Listed below are T cell receptor beta chains from one sample, sequenced in a study of blood T cell repertoires in COVID-19. The data were produced by immunoSEQ multiplex PCR, yet TCRdb's version contains in-frame clones alone and is incomplete. The table has 190,000 or so clones, approximately 87% seen once. Sequencing was carried out using peripheral blood. These receptors all come from a man aged 60 to 75 who had recovered from COVID-19. The CDR3 runs from the conserved cysteine through the conserved F or W. The D gene is left open where the match is weak. A row's size may be missing; if present it is once, few, many or a size class.

d_gene	v_gene	abundance	len	j_gene	CDR3nt	CDR3aa
.	TRBV7-9	.	13	TRBJ2-5	TGTGCCAGCAGCTTACCGTCGAGCGAGACCCAGTACTTC	CASSLPSSETQYF
TRBD1	TRBV5-1	.	18	TRBJ1-2	TGCGCCAGCAGCTTGGCTGGGGGACAGGCACTTCCTGACTATGGCTACACCTTC	CASSLAGGQALPDYGYTF
TRBD2	TRBV3-1/TRBV3-2	.	15	TRBJ2-7	TGTGCCAGCAGCCGGACTAGCGGGACCTCCTACGAGCAGTACTTC	CASSRTSGTSYEQYF
.	TRBV7-2	.	13	TRBJ2-1	TGTGCCAGCAGCTCCGATTTCGTTAGTGAGCAGTTCTTC	CASSSDFVSEQFF
TRBD2	TRBV28	.	16	TRBJ2-2	TGTGCCAGCAGTTTTTCTAGTGCTAGCGGTACCGGGGAGCTGTTTTTT	CASSFSSASGTGELFF
.	TRBV19	.	16	TRBJ1-5	TGTGCCAGTAGTCCCACGACAGGAGCAAGCAATCAGCCCCAGCATTTT	CASSPTTGASNQPQHF
.	TRBV28	.	14	TRBJ1-1	TGTGCCAGCAGTTTAGCTCAGGGCCGTACTGAAGCTTTCTTT	CASSLAQGRTEAFF
.	TRBV5-1	.	18	TRBJ2-2	TGCGCCAGCAGGACCGGGAGAAACAACCACGCGAACACCGGGGAGCTGTTTTTT	CASRTGRNNHANTGELFF
TRBD2	TRBV7-2	once	15	TRBJ2-3	TGTGCCAGCAGAAAACCGGGACTAGCGACAGATACGCAGTATTTT	CASRKPGLATDTQYF
TRBD1	TRBV28	.	16	TRBJ1-2	TGTGCCAGCAGAATTACCCCGGGACAGGGGGGCTATGGCTACACCTTC	CASRITPGQGGYGYTF
.	TRBV21-1	.	14	TRBJ1-2	TGTGCCAGCAGCCGGACAGTAGCTAACTATGGCTACACCTTC	CASSRTVANYGYTF
.	TRBV30	.	13	TRBJ2-7	TGTGCCTGGAATGGGGGGGGGCCGGGTGAGCAGTACTTC	CAWNGGGPGEQYF
.	TRBV11-2	.	15	TRBJ2-5	TGTGCCAGCAGCTTCCGCGGATCATTAGAGGAGACCCAGTACTTC	CASSFRGSLEETQYF
.	TRBV6-5	.	13	TRBJ2-3	TGTGCCAGCCATAAGGTCGGGACAGATACGCAGTATTTT	CASHKVGTDTQYF
.	TRBV18	.	16	TRBJ1-1	TGTGCCAGCTCACCACCTAGGAATGGGGCGAACACTGAAGCTTTCTTT	CASSPPRNGANTEAFF
TRBD1	TRBV28	.	14	TRBJ2-7	TGTGCCAGCAGTCAGACAGGGGGCTCCTACGAGCAGTACTTC	CASSQTGGSYEQYF
TRBD2	TRBV7-3	many	15	TRBJ2-2	TGTGCCAGCAGTCCCGGGACTACGGGGACCGGGGAGCTGTTTTTT	CASSPGTTGTGELFF
TRBD1	TRBV6-6	.	14	TRBJ1-5	TGTGCCAGCAGTTACGGACAGGGCCATCAGCCCCAGCATTTT	CASSYGQGHQPQHF
TRBD1	TRBV7-6	.	14	TRBJ2-7	TGTGCCAGCAGCTTATGGACAGGGGGGGACGAGCAGTACTTC	CASSLWTGGDEQYF
TRBD2	TRBV11-2	.	16	TRBJ2-5	TGTGCCAGCAGCATGGGGACTAGCGGGGGGGGAAAGACCCAGTACTTC	CASSMGTSGGGKTQYF
TRBD1	TRBV28	.	15	TRBJ2-7	TGTGCCAGCCTCCCATCCGGGACAGGGTCGTACGAGCAGTACTTC	CASLPSGTGSYEQYF
TRBD1	TRBV3-1/TRBV3-2	once	17	TRBJ1-3	TGTGCCAGCAGCCAAGAGGGGACAGGGGGCTATGGAAACACCATATATTTT	CASSQEGTGGYGNTIYF
TRBD2	TRBV9	.	16	TRBJ2-1	TGTGCCAGCAGCGGAAGCGGGGGGGACTCCTACAATGAGCAGTTCTTC	CASSGSGGDSYNEQFF
.	TRBV5-6	.	14	TRBJ2-5	TGTGCCAGCAGTCTGATCGACGGGGTCGAGACCCAGTACTTC	CASSLIDGVETQYF
TRBD2	TRBV7-9	.	15	TRBJ2-5	TGTGCCAGCAGCACTGGGACTAGCGGGGGTGAGACCCAGTACTTC	CASSTGTSGGETQYF
TRBD1	TRBV5-1	.	13	TRBJ2-7	TGCGCCACCACGACAGGGGGAGGGGACGAGCAGTACTTC	CATTTGGGDEQYF
TRBD2	TRBV27	.	15	TRBJ2-1	TGTGCCAGCAGTTACGCCGGGACTAGCGGGGGGGAACAGTTCTTC	CASSYAGTSGGEQFF
TRBD2	TRBV2	.	15	TRBJ2-2	TGTGCCAGCAGGGGACTAGCGGGAGTGGCCGGGGAGCTGTTTTTT	CASRGLAGVAGELFF
.	TRBV5-1	.	15	TRBJ1-4	TGCGCCAGCAGCACCGGACAGCTTAGTAATGAAAAACTGTTTTTT	CASSTGQLSNEKLFF
TRBD2	TRBV9	.	15	TRBJ2-7	TGTGCCAGCAGCGCCGGACTAGCGGTTTCCTACGAGCAGTACTTC	CASSAGLAVSYEQYF
.	TRBV9	.	13	TRBJ1-4	TGTGCCAGCAGCTTCCCGGGGGGTGAAAAACTGTTTTTT	CASSFPGGEKLFF
TRBD1	TRBV6-5	.	15	TRBJ2-2	TGTGCCAGCTCCCCAACCGGGACAGGGACCGGGGAGCTGTTTTTT	CASSPTGTGTGELFF
.	TRBV30	.	12	TRBJ2-7	TGTGCCTGGTCCCGCCGGGTTTACGAGCAGTACTTC	CAWSRRVYEQYF
TRBD1	TRBV2	few	13	TRBJ1-6	TGTGCCAGATCGGGACAGGGGAATTCACCCCTCCACTTT	CARSGQGNSPLHF
.	TRBV28	.	14	TRBJ1-5	TGTGCCAGCAGTTTGTCCCATAGCAATCAGCCCCAGCATTTT	CASSLSHSNQPQHF
.	TRBV12-3/TRBV12-4	.	11	TRBJ1-5	TGTGCCAGCAGCCCCTCGGAGCCCCAGCATTTT	CASSPSEPQHF
.	TRBV15	.	14	TRBJ2-1	TGTGCCACCAGCAACCGGGAGCGAGCGTATGAGCAGTTCTTC	CATSNRERAYEQFF
.	TRBV7-2	.	15	TRBJ2-7	TGTGCCAGCAGCTTAGTGAGGCTCGGGGCCTACGAGCAGTACTTC	CASSLVRLGAYEQYF
.	TRBV4-2	.	15	TRBJ1-3	TGTGCCAGCAGCCAAGATGAGAATACTGGAAACACCATATATTTT	CASSQDENTGNTIYF
.	TRBV5-1	once	16	TRBJ2-5	TGCGCCAGCAGCTTGGCCTTAATAGCGGCAGAAGAGACCCAGTACTTC	CASSLALIAAEETQYF
TRBD1	TRBV6-5	.	12	TRBJ1-6	TGTGCCAGCAGTTCCGGGACAGCCAATTTCCACTTT	CASSSGTANFHF
.	TRBV19	.	13	TRBJ1-4	TGTGCCAGTTACGGGGCCAGGGGTGAAAAACTGTTTTTT	CASYGARGEKLFF
TRBD1	TRBV12-5	.	21	TRBJ1-5	TGTGCTAGTGGTTTGACCGCTACCGTCGTGCCGGGACAGGGGCATCAGCAGCCCCAGCATTTT	CASGLTATVVPGQGHQQPQHF
.	TRBV21-1	.	16	TRBJ2-1	TGTGCCAGCAGGACACCCGGGACAGGGTCCTACAATGAGCAGTTCTTC	CASRTPGTGSYNEQFF
TRBD2	TRBV19	.	16	TRBJ2-1	TGTGCCAGTAGTGGGACTAGCGCCCGCTCCTACAATGAGCAGTTCTTC	CASSGTSARSYNEQFF
.	TRBV3-1/TRBV3-2	.	16	TRBJ2-3	TGTGCCAGCAGCCCCCAATCCGGGTTCTACACAGATACGCAGTATTTT	CASSPQSGFYTDTQYF
.	TRBV7-8	once	16	TRBJ2-5	TGTGCCAGCAGCTTAGAGGCCGCTACTAGACAAGAGACCCAGTACTTC	CASSLEAATRQETQYF